The table lists the clone carrying this TCR beta chain with a count of one. These data originate in a study of Ad26.COV2.S vaccination and SARS-CoV-2 variants. Some clones are missing from TCRdb's copy, which holds only in-frame ones; the method was immunoSEQ multiplex PCR. Here the sample spans about 400,000 clones, 80% to 90% being singletons. Sample treatment: around 19 received Ad26.COV2.S at low or high dose, single or two shots; several received placebo; per-sample allocation not given. Sampling occurred on day 63 after the first vaccine or placebo injection. At a Boston site, the person donating was an adult of 18-55 years. Germline V gene sequence: CDR1 SGHVS, CDR2 FNYEAQ. The CDR3 totals 13 residues. Trimming took 9 bases from V and 2 from J; bases not matched to a gene: 1.

This receptor was taken from a person between 18 and 59 years old who received the Ad26.COV2.S COVID-19 vaccine or a placebo. This chain uses TRBV7-6 with TRBJ2-3; 11 bases line up with TRBD2. Sequencing was performed on peripheral blood, taken in a trial of Ad26.COV2.S vaccine versus placebo. CDR3 DNA: TGTGCCAGTAGCGGGAGGGCCACAGATACGCAGTATTTT. As protein: CASSGRATDTQYF. The variable domain in full, completed from reference TRBV7-6 and TRBJ2-3, reads GAGVSQSPRYKVTKRGQDVALRCDPISGHVSLYWYRQALGQGPEFLTYFNYEAQQDKSGLPNDRFSAERPEGSISTLTIQRTEQRDSAMYRCASSGRATDTQYFGPGTRLTVL.